This TCR beta chain derives from a study of blood T cell repertoires in COVID-19. Looking at the study overall: Some COVID-19 samples were acute and others convalescent; all came from the United States, Italy and Spain.

This clone was seen once. Per the original data handling: Reference gene primer amplification gave estimated nucleated cell counts. Assay: immunoSEQ multiplex PCR; the TCRdb copy retains only in-frame clones and omits some. V, J and clone size reflect that table, while D and trimming were determined from the DNA. The data contain 310,000 or so clones, around 90% of them seen just once; the ten biggest clones take up over 2%. The clonotype originates from a woman aged 45-65 years who had recovered from COVID-19. Sequenced: peripheral blood.

For the CDR3, the DNA is TGTGCCAGCAGCACGGGACAGGCGACGAAAAACTATGGCTACACCTTC. As protein: CASSTGQATKNYGYTF. The chain recombines TRBV5-4 with TRBJ1-2; 8 bases fit TRBD1. The germline V gene has CDR1 SGHNT and CDR2 YYREEE (reference sequence). The junction had 10 bases not matched to a gene; V was cut back by 4 bases and J by 2 bases. The CDR3 totals 16 residues.